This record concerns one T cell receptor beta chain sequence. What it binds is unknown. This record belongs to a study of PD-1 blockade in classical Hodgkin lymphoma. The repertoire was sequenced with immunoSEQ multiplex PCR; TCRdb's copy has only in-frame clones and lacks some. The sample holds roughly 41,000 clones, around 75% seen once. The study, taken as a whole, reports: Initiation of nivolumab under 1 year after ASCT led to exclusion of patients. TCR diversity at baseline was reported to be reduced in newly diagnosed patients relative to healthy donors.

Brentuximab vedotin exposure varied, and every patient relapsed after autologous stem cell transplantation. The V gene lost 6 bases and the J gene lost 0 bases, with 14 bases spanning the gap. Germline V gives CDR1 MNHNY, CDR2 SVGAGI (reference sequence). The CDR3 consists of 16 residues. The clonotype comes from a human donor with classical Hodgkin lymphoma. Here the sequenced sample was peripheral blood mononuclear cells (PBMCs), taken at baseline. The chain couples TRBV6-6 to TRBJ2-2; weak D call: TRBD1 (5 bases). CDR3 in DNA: TGTGCCAGCAGGCGCACAGGCGACGCGAACACCGGGGAGCTGTTTTTT. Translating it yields CASRRTGDANTGELFF.